This T cell receptor (beta chain) was captured by sequencing in a study of T cell repertoires in cytomegalovirus infection. TCRdb called the reads again in MiXCR, with one record for every CDR3 protein. The profile shows 650,000 to 900,000 distinct CDR3 sequences, 25% to 30% of them singletons. With V trimmed by 6 bases and J by 3 bases, 4 bases remained unmatched. The CDR3 is 14 amino acids. Only a few counts were recorded for this clonotype. Its cognate antigen is unknown. The sequencing here drew on cultured CD8+ T cells from PBMCs, taken from culture after CMV antigen stimulation. The V gene is TRBV12-3 or TRBV12-4, the J gene TRBJ1-5; 8 nucleotides line up with TRBD1. The origin of this receptor is a human donor in good health (CMV status not recorded). Some clones in this sample may be carry-over from other donors' samples. The CDR3 region is CASRDRAINQPQHF. The CDR3 DNA is TGTGCCAGCAGGGACAGGGCAATCAATCAGCCCCAGCATTTT.